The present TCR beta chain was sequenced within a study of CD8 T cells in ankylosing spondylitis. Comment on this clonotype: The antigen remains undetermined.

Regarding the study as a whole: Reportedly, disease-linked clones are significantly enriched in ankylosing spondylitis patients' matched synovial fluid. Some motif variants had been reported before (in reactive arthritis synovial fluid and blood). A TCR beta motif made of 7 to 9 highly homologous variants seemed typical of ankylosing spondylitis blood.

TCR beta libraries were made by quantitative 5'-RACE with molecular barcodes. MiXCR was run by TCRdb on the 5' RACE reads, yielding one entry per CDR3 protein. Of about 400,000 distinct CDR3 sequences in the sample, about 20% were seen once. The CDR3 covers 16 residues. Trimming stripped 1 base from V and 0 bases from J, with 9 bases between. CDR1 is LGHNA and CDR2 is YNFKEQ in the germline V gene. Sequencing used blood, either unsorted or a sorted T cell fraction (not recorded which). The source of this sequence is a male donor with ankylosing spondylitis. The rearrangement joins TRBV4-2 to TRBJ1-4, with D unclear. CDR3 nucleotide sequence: TGTGCCAGCAGCCAAGTTCGGATTTCAACTAATGAAAAACTGTTTTTT. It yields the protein CASSQVRISTNEKLFF.